These 30 T cell receptor beta chains originate from one sample sequenced in a study of T cells in Graves' hyperthyroidism and ophthalmopathy. From RNA transcripts, TCR beta CDR3 regions were amplified. Using the HTBI primer set, a first-round RT-PCR was run on the TCR CDR3. TCRdb re-analysed the multiplex PCR reads in MiXCR, keeping a single row per CDR3 protein. The table includes approximately 600,000 distinct CDR3 sequences, more than 11% detected once. Sequenced sample: blood. These receptors were collected from a woman aged 30 to 39 with Graves' hyperthyroidism that later progressed to Graves' ophthalmopathy.

This clonotype occurred many times. The chain links TRBV2 to TRBJ2-7; D unclear. This CDR3 comprises 14 residues. Germline V gene data show CDR1 as SNHLY and CDR2 as FYNNEI. The V end lost 9 bases, the J end lost 0 bases, and 15 bases lay between the germline ends. CDR3 DNA: TGTGCCAGAGGCGGACCACAGAACTCCTACGAGCAGTACTTC. Residues: CARGGPQNSYEQYF.

This clonotype showed up just a few times. This sequence joins TRBV5-4 and TRBJ2-3, with D perhaps given as TRBD1 or TRBD2 (5 bases each). The germline V gene has CDR1 SGHNT and CDR2 YYREEE (reference sequence). V was pared by 0 bases and J by 4 bases, with 12 bases between. The length of the CDR3 is 15 residues. DNA of the CDR3: TGTGCCAGCAGCTTGGTGGGACGAGCAGCAGATACGCAGTATTTT. This encodes CASSLVGRAADTQYF.

This clonotype was found a few times. This chain connects TRBV27 to TRBJ1-2; D is possibly TRBD1 (5 bases). V lost 4 bases and J 0 bases, leaving 15 bases between the germline ends. This CDR3 is built from 16 residues. Germline-derived CDR1 and CDR2 are MNHEY and SMNVEV (reference sequence). The CDR3 region is CASSSGPDLANYGYTF. In DNA, the CDR3 is TGTGCCAGCAGTTCAGGGCCTGACTTAGCTAACTATGGCTACACCTTC.

This clonotype was counted ten times or more. The CDR3 reads CASRERVPYNEQFF. The DNA of the CDR3 is TGTGCCAGCAGGGAGCGTGTGCCCTACAATGAGCAGTTCTTC. This rearrangement joins TRBV2 to TRBJ2-1; D unclear. Germline lookup yields CDR1 SNHLY and CDR2 FYNNEI. The V and J ends lost 6 bases and 2 bases respectively, with 11 bases between them. The CDR3 has 14 residues.

This clonotype occurred a few times. This chain uses TRBV7-6 with TRBJ2-1; the D is unclear. Deletions cut 3 bases from V and 9 bases from J, with 18 bases between. The CDR3 is 15 amino acids. Looked up from germline, CDR1 is SGHVS and CDR2 is FNYEAQ. Here the CDR3 reads CASSLKSPGISEQFF. The CDR3 bases are TGTGCCAGCAGCTTGAAATCTCCCGGCATTAGTGAGCAGTTCTTC.

This clonotype appeared many times. The gene calls are TRBV5-5 and TRBJ1-5; a weak D match, TRBD1 (5 bases). The ends were cut back, 1 base at V and 0 bases at J, with 8 bases in the middle. This CDR3 has 15 residues. The germline gives CDR1 SGHKS, CDR2 YYEKEE (reference sequence). CDR3 coding DNA: TGTGCCAGCAGCTTGATAGGGGATAGCAATCAGCCCCAGCATTTT. It specifies CASSLIGDSNQPQHF. Using reference TRBV5-5 and TRBJ1-5 for the parts outside the CDR3, the full variable domain is DAGVTQSPTHLIKTRGQQVTLRCSPISGHKSVSWYQQVLGQGPQFIFQYYEKEERGRGNFPDRFSARQFPNYSSELNVNALLLGDSALYLCASSLIGDSNQPQHFGDGTRLSIL.

This clonotype came up a few times. The chain combines TRBV19 with TRBJ2-2; the D is unclear. The CDR3 runs 13 residues. Trimming left V 3 bases short and J 4 bases short, with 6 bases between. CDR1 is LNHDA, CDR2 SQIVND, per germline (reference sequence). CDR3 coding DNA: TGTGCCAGTAGTATGGTTAGCACCGGGGAGCTGTTTTTT. It translates to CASSMVSTGELFF.

This chain uses TRBV3-1 with TRBJ1-3, with D uncertain. Looked up from germline, CDR1 is LGHDT and CDR2 is YNNKEL (reference sequence). CDR3 length: 17 residues. Trimming took 1 base from V and 0 from J, leaving 13 bases between them. The CDR3 DNA reads as TGTGCCAGCAGCCAAGGGGCCACGTCCAGCTCTGGAAACACCATATATTTT. Encoded protein: CASSQGATSSSGNTIYF. The entire variable domain, with the rest obtained from reference TRBV3-1 and TRBJ1-3, is as follows: DTAVSQTPKYLVTQMGNDKSIKCEQNLGHDTMYWYKQDSKKFLKIMFSYNNKELIINETVPNRFSPKSPDKAHLNLHINSLELGDSAVYFCASSQGATSSSGNTIYFGEGSWLTVV.

The chain has TRBV29-1 and TRBJ1-1; D is undetermined. This CDR3 has 13 residues. The V and J ends lost 4 bases and 1 base respectively, with 10 bases between them. Germline-derived CDR1 and CDR2 are SQVTM and ANQGSEA. The CDR3 nucleotides are TGCAGCGTTGGGTCAGACAAGAACACTGAAGCTTTCTTT. Translating it yields CSVGSDKNTEAFF.

This clonotype was counted ten times or more. The chain links TRBV28 to TRBJ1-2; D is possibly TRBD1 (5 bases). This CDR3 has 13 amino acids. The germline CDR1 and CDR2 sequences are MDHEN and SYDVKM. Trimming pared 7 bases from V and 1 base from J, leaving 10 bases between. CDR3 in amino acids: CASTWDGNYGYTF. The CDR3 region has the DNA TGTGCCAGCACCTGGGACGGTAACTATGGCTACACCTTC.

The V and J genes are TRBV7-9 and TRBJ2-7, with 7 bases fitting TRBD2. CDR3 length: 15 residues. The germline gives CDR1 SEHNR, CDR2 FQNEAQ (reference sequence). V gave up 4 bases and J gave up 4 bases; unmatched junction bases: 10. CDR3 coding DNA: TGTGCCAGCAGCTCACAAGGCGGGAGAGTGTACGAGCAGTACTTC. Its protein product is CASSSQGGRVYEQYF. Full variable domain (outside the CDR3, taken from reference TRBV7-9 and TRBJ2-7): DTGVSQNPRHKITKRGQNVTFRCDPISEHNRLYWYRQTLGQGPEFLTYFQNEAQLEKSRLLSDRFSAERPKGSFSTLEIQRTEQGDSAMYLCASSSQGGRVYEQYFGPGTRLTVT.

The J gene is TRBJ2-7, the V gene TRBV20-1; possible D gene TRBD2, 6 bases. Germline CDR1 reads DFQATT; CDR2 reads SNEGSKA (reference sequence). The CDR3 spans 14 residues. V lost 4 bases and J lost 2, with 15 bases in between. The CDR3 loop is CSAIPGTSPYEQYF. DNA of the CDR3: TGCAGTGCTATTCCTGGGACTTCCCCCTACGAGCAGTACTTC.

This clonotype has at least ten counts. V usage is TRBV4-3 and J usage is TRBJ2-7; perhaps TRBD2 as D (6 bases). V lost 3 bases and J 2 bases, leaving 17 bases between the germline ends. The CDR3 spans 16 residues. Per germline, CDR1 LGHNA and CDR2 YSLEER. CDR3 nucleotides: TGCGCCAGCAGCCAGGGGACGGGAGTAGGTCCCTACGAGCAGTACTTC. As protein: CASSQGTGVGPYEQYF.

This chain uses TRBV20-1 with TRBJ2-1; weak D call: TRBD1 (5 bases). From germline, CDR1 is DFQATT and CDR2 SNEGSKA (reference sequence). The V and J ends lost 5 bases and 5 bases respectively, with 10 bases between them. CDR3 length: 12 residues. This CDR3 is CSAGQGDNEQFF. Written as DNA, the CDR3 is TGCAGTGCTGGGCAAGGGGACAATGAGCAGTTCTTC.

V usage is TRBV11-3 and J usage is TRBJ2-1, with 9 bases aligning to TRBD2. CDR1 and CDR2 (germline): SGHNT, YENEEA. Losses at the gene ends were 5 bases for V and 4 bases for J; bases not matched to a gene: 6. The CDR3 contains 15 residues. CDR3 in amino acids: CASSASSGMYNEQFF. The CDR3, as DNA: TGTGCCAGCAGCGCCTCTAGCGGGATGTACAATGAGCAGTTCTTC.

This clonotype was seen ten or more times. The chain links TRBV3-1 to TRBJ2-1; a weak D match, TRBD2 (6 bases). The germline V and J ends were trimmed by 4 bases and 6 bases, with 16 bases remaining between them. The CDR3 has 15 amino acids. Per the germline V gene, CDR1 is LGHDT and CDR2 is YNNKEL (reference sequence). CDR3 sequence: CASSRGEWTTNEQFF. The CDR3 DNA sequence: TGTGCCAGCAGCCGGGGCGAGTGGACTACCAATGAGCAGTTCTTC.

Written as DNA, the CDR3 is TGTGCCAGCAGCCTTTTATATGTCGGGGAGCTGTTTTTT. Translated, it gives CASSLLYVGELFF. This rearrangement joins TRBV5-6 to TRBJ2-2; D is undetermined. Trimming pared 4 bases from V and 7 bases from J, leaving 11 bases between. The CDR3 has 13 residues. Germline values: CDR1 SGHDT, CDR2 YYEEEE.

This clonotype has ten or more counts. This sequence joins TRBV7-2 and TRBJ2-7; D possibly corresponds to TRBD1 (5 bases). V was trimmed by 1 base and J by 5 bases, leaving 12 bases between them. There are 14 residues in the CDR3. CDR1 and CDR2 (germline): SGHTA, FQGNSA. The CDR3 DNA is TGTGCCAGCAGCTTAGACAGGTGGAGTGACGAGCAGTACTTC. It specifies CASSLDRWSDEQYF. Supplemented by reference TRBV7-2 and TRBJ2-7, the full variable domain reads GAGVSQSPSNKVTEKGKDVELRCDPISGHTALYWYRQSLGQGLEFLIYFQGNSAPDKSGLPSDRFSAERTGGSVSTLTIQRTQQEDSAVYLCASSLDRWSDEQYFGPGTRLTVT.

This clonotype was recorded at least ten times. The chain recombines TRBV6-2 or TRBV6-3 with TRBJ2-1; 7 bases map to TRBD2. Per the germline V gene, CDR1 is MNHEY and CDR2 is SVGEGT. With 2 bases clipped from V and 2 bases from J, the junction kept 3 bases outside the gene matches. The length of the CDR3 is 15 residues. The CDR3 region is CASSYAGLAYNEQFF. In DNA, the CDR3 is TGTGCCAGCAGTTACGCCGGACTAGCCTACAATGAGCAGTTCTTC.

This clonotype was seen a few times. A single base separates this from a much larger clone, so it may be a read error. V and J are TRBV7-2 and TRBJ2-3; 9 positions match TRBD2. The ends lost 5 bases at V and 5 bases at J; junction bases unmatched: 17. This CDR3 contains 18 residues. Germline CDR1 and CDR2: SGHTA and FQGNSA. The CDR3 here is CASSLTGTGGRAVDTQYF. The CDR3, as DNA: TGTGCCAGCAGCCTGACCGGGACTGGCGGGAGGGCCGTAGATACGCAGTATTTT.

Only a few counts were recorded for this clonotype. V is TRBV30 and J is TRBJ2-3; D is possibly TRBD1 or TRBD2 (7 bases each). The germline CDR1 and CDR2 sequences are GTSNPN and SVGIG (reference sequence). CDR3 length: 13 amino acids. The CDR3 nucleotides are TGTGCGGTACACAGGGGAGGGGCAGATACGCAGTATTTT. Its protein is CAVHRGGADTQYF.

This clonotype was detected ten times or more. V gene TRBV28 combines with J gene TRBJ2-5, with D hard to call. CDR3 length: 16 amino acids. Germline CDR1 and CDR2: MDHEN and SYDVKM. Trimming pared 3 bases from V and 4 bases from J, leaving 18 bases between. The CDR3 region is CASSFRYRGRGETQYF. Written as DNA, the CDR3 is TGTGCCAGCAGTTTCAGATACCGTGGACGAGGAGAGACCCAGTACTTC.

This clonotype was detected only a few times. One base away lies a much larger clone, so this may be a sequencing read error. V usage is TRBV12-3 or TRBV12-4 and J usage is TRBJ2-5; the D gene could be TRBD1 or TRBD2 (5 bases each). CDR3 length equals 13 residues. CDR3 sequence: CASRRDVTETQHF. CDR3 bases: TGTGCCAGCAGACGGGACGTGACGGAGACCCAGCACTTC.

In this sample, this clonotype turned up many times. The chain carries TRBV14 and TRBJ1-6; D not resolved. The CDR3 spans 16 residues. Germline-derived CDR1 and CDR2 are SGHDN and FVKESK. The V gene lost 6 bases and the J gene lost 0 bases, with 12 bases spanning the gap. The CDR3 DNA is TGTGCCAGCAGGGGCACGGAGGACTCCTATAATTCACCCCTCCACTTT. This encodes CASRGTEDSYNSPLHF.

The chain is built from TRBV29-1 and TRBJ1-1; TRBD1 aligns across 11 bases. The CDR3 runs 15 residues. Trimming at V came to 6 bases and at J to 6 bases, leaving 12 bases not matched to a gene. CDR1 and CDR2 from the germline V gene are SQVTM and ANQGSEA. CDR3 loop: CSVRTGGELWAEAFF. DNA of the CDR3: TGCAGCGTCCGGACAGGGGGCGAACTCTGGGCTGAAGCTTTCTTT.

This clonotype has only a few counts. This chain links TRBV6-2 or TRBV6-3 with TRBJ2-7; 9 nucleotides line up with TRBD2. The V gene end was trimmed by 0 bases and the J gene end by 7 bases; junction bases not matched to a gene: 7. Germline lookup yields CDR1 MNHEY and CDR2 SVGEGT. This CDR3 spans 15 amino acids. CDR3 bases: TGTGCCAGCAGTTACTCTGCGGGAGGGCAAAGGGAGCAGTACTTC. This encodes CASSYSAGGQREQYF.

This clonotype was seen many times. The V and J genes are TRBV27 and TRBJ2-1, with D unresolved. Per the germline V gene, CDR1 is MNHEY and CDR2 is SMNVEV (reference sequence). This CDR3 has 15 residues. With 4 bases removed from V and 2 bases from J, the gap between germline ends came to 12 bases. CDR3 amino acids: CASSYFSSPYNEQFF. For the CDR3, the DNA is TGTGCCAGCAGTTATTTTAGCTCTCCCTACAATGAGCAGTTCTTC.

This clonotype was picked up a small number of times. This chain uses TRBV20-1 with TRBJ2-2; D gene ambiguous. V lost 5 bases and J lost 5, with 12 bases in between. This CDR3 comprises 13 residues. Germline values: CDR1 DFQATT, CDR2 SNEGSKA (reference sequence). The CDR3 nucleotides are TGCAGTGCTCGCCACTTAGTTACCGGGGAGCTGTTTTTT. Translating it yields CSARHLVTGELFF.

This clonotype was counted between two and nine times. The chain recombines TRBV7-9 with TRBJ1-2; 7 positions agree with TRBD1. Germline assignment: CDR1 SEHNR and CDR2 FQNEAQ (reference sequence). Unmatched junction bases numbered 8, after V lost 10 bases and J lost 6 bases. CDR3 length equals 12 residues. CDR3 in DNA: TGTGCCATGCCGACAGGGAACCATGGCTACACCTTC. Encoded protein: CAMPTGNHGYTF.

V and J are TRBV7-2 and TRBJ2-7; weak D call: TRBD1 (6 bases). The CDR3 runs 16 residues. V was shortened by 5 bases and J by 3 bases, with 20 bases between the two germline ends. CDR1 and CDR2 (germline): SGHTA, FQGNSA. CDR3 DNA: TGTGCCAGCAGCCGAGACGTGGACAGACTTCTCTACGAGCAGTACTTC. Translated: CASSRDVDRLLYEQYF.